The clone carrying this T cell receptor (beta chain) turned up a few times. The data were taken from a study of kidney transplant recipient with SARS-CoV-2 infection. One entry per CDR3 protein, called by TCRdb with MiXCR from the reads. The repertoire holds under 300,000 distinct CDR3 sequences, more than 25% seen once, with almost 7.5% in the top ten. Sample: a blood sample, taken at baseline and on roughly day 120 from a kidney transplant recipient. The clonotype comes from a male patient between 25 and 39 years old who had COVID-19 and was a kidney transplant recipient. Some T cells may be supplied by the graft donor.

The chain's CDR3 is CAWDAGGTTQYF. CDR3 sequence (DNA): TGTGCCTGGGACGCGGGGGGGACTACGCAGTATTTT. The chain links TRBV30 to TRBJ2-3; 9 bases fit TRBD2. CDR3 length: 12 amino acids. From germline, CDR1 is GTSNPN and CDR2 SVGIG (reference sequence). The junction had 5 bases not matched to a gene; V was cut back by 5 bases and J by 8 bases.